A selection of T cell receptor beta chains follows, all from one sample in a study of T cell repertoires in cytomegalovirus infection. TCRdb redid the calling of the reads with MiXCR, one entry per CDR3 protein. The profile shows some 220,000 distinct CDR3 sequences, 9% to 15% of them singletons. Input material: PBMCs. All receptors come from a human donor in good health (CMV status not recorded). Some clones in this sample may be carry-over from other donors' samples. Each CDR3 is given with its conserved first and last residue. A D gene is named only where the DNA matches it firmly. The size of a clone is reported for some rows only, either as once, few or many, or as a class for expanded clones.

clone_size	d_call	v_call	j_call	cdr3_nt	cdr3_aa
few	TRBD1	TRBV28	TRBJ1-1	TGTGCCAGCGCGGGGGACAGGAGGACCTTAGGACAAGCTTTCTTT	CASAGDRRTLGQAFF
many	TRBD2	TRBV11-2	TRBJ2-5	TGTGCCAGCGGAAGCGGGGGGGCCTTGGAGACCCAGTACTTC	CASGSGGALETQYF
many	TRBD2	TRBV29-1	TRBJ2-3	TGCAGCGTTGAATTTAGCGGGAGTCCGAGGGATACGCAGTATTTT	CSVEFSGSPRDTQYF
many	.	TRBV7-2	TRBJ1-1	TGTGCCAGCAGCTTAGCTTTTCCGAACACTGAAGCTTTCTTT	CASSLAFPNTEAFF
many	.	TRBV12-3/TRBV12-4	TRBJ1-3	TGTGCCAGCAGACCCCGAACCTCAGGAAACACCATATATTTT	CASRPRTSGNTIYF
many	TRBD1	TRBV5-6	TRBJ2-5	TGTGCCAGCAGCTCCAGGGGGTTGACGGAGACCCAGTACTTC	CASSSRGLTETQYF
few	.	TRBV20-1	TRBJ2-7	TGCAGTGCCAGGGACTGGCAGAGGCAGTACTTC	CSARDWQRQYF
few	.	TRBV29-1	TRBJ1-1	TGCAGCGTAGACCAGGGTATGAACACTGAAGCTTTCTTT	CSVDQGMNTEAFF
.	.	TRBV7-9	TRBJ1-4	TGTGCCAGCAGCTTACCTCCAGGGTTCGCTAATGAAAAACTGTTTTTT	CASSLPPGFANEKLFF
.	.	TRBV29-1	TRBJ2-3	TGCAGCACCGGGGTCACAGATACGCAGTATTTT	CSTGVTDTQYF
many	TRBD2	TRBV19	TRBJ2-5	TGTGCCAGTACGCCAGCGGGAGCTCTGGGGGAGACCCAGTACTTC	CASTPAGALGETQYF
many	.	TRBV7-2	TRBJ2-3	TGTGCCAGCAGCTTTGCGGGGTCTAGCACAGATACGCAGTATTTT	CASSFAGSSTDTQYF
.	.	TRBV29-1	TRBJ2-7	TGCAGCGTTGAAGATCTTGCCGACGAGCAGTACTTC	CSVEDLADEQYF
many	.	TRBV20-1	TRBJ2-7	TGCAGTGCTCGTAAGCTCGGGACTGAGCCCTACGAGCAGTACTTC	CSARKLGTEPYEQYF
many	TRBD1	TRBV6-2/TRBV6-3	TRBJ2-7	TGTGCCAGCAGTTACCACTACCGGGACAGAGTCTACGAGCAGTACTTC	CASSYHYRDRVYEQYF
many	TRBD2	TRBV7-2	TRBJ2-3	TGTGCCAGCAGCCCCCTAGCGGGGGGTTTAGATACGCAGTATTTT	CASSPLAGGLDTQYF
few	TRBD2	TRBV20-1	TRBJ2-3	TGCAGTGGCTCAGCGGGAGGGCCGAGTTCGGGCACAGATACGCAGTATTTT	CSGSAGGPSSGTDTQYF
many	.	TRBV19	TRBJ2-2	TGTGCCAGTAGTATTAACAGTAACACCGGGGAGCTGTTTTTT	CASSINSNTGELFF
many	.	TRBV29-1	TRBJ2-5	TGCAGCGTTGAATACAACCAAGAGACCCAGTACTTC	CSVEYNQETQYF
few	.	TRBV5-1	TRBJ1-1	TGCGCCAGCAGCTTGGCCGGGTCAGGGAACACTGAAGCTTTCTTT	CASSLAGSGNTEAFF
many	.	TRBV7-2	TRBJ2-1	TGTGCCAGCAGCAACCTAGGGCCCGCGGTGCACGATGAGCAGTTCTTC	CASSNLGPAVHDEQFF
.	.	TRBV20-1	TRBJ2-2	TGCAGTGCCCTTCGAGGGGGGAACACCGGGGAGCTGTTTTTT	CSALRGGNTGELFF
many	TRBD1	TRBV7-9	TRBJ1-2	TGTGCCAGCAGCCCGGAGGGGGCCTATAACTATGGCTACACCTTC	CASSPEGAYNYGYTF
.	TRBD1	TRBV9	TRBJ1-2	TGTGCCAGCAGCGATGGACAGGGCCCCTATGGCTACACCTTC	CASSDGQGPYGYTF
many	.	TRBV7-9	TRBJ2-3	TGTGCCAGCAGCCAAAACCCAGATACGCAGTATTTT	CASSQNPDTQYF
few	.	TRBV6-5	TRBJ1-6	TGTGCCAGCAGTTACTCCAACCGCCCCTCCGCGAATAATTCACCCCTCCACTTT	CASSYSNRPSANNSPLHF
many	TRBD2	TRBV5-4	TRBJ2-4	TGTGCCAGCAGCCCCGGGACTAGCGGGAGCACGGGCATTCAGTACTTC	CASSPGTSGSTGIQYF
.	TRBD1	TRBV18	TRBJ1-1	TGTGCCAGCTCACCAGTGGGACAGGTGAACACTGAAGCTTTCTTT	CASSPVGQVNTEAFF
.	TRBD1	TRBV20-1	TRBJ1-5	TGCAGTGCCGCGACAGGGAATCAGCCCCAGCATTTT	CSAATGNQPQHF
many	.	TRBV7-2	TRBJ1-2	TGTGCCAGCAGCTTAGACGGACGGTATGGCTACACCTTC	CASSLDGRYGYTF
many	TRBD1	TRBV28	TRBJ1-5	TGTGCCAGCAGTTTGTCGACAGGGAACAGCAATCAGCCCCAGCATTTT	CASSLSTGNSNQPQHF
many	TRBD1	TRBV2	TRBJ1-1	TGTGCCAGCAGTCCACCGGGACAGGGAATTTACACTGAAGCTTTCTTT	CASSPPGQGIYTEAFF
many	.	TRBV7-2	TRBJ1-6	TGTGCCAGCAGCTTAGGCGGGGATAATTCACCCCTCCACTTT	CASSLGGDNSPLHF
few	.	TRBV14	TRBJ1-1	TGTGCCAGCAGCCGGGGACGGTATGAAGCTTTCTTT	CASSRGRYEAFF
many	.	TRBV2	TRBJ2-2	TGTGCCAGCAACGGCGGACTCTCCACCGGGGAGCTGTTTTTT	CASNGGLSTGELFF
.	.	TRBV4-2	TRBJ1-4	TGTGCCAGCAGCCCAAGACAGTTGGCTAATGAAAAACTGTTTTTT	CASSPRQLANEKLFF
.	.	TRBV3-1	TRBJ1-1	TGTGCCAGCACCACGGGACCGAACACTGAAGCTTTCTTT	CASTTGPNTEAFF
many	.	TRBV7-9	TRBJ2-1	TGTGCCAGCAGCTTAGATGGGACCCCCCAGTTCTTC	CASSLDGTPQFF
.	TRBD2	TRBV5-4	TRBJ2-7	TGTGCCAGCCAGATTTCGGGAGGGAGCTCCTACGAGCAGTACTTC	CASQISGGSSYEQYF
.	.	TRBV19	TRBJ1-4	TGTGCCAGTAGTACCCGGAGACCTCTTGAAAAACTGTTTTTT	CASSTRRPLEKLFF
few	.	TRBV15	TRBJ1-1	TGTGCCACCAGCAAGGAGGTGGACACTGAAGCTTTCTTT	CATSKEVDTEAFF
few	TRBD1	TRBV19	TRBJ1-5	TGTGCCAGTAAATCCAAGGGCAGGGGGTCCGTCTATAGCAATCAGCCCCAGCATTTT	CASKSKGRGSVYSNQPQHF